This T cell receptor (beta chain) is from a study of T cell changes during pregnancy in multiple sclerosis. This CDR3 is built from 13 residues. V was pared by 6 bases and J by 10 bases, with 7 bases of the junction left unmatched. Germline V gene sequence: CDR1 SGHNT, CDR2 YYREEE (reference sequence). The protocol was immunoSEQ multiplex PCR, while the TCRdb copy is restricted to in-frame clones and leaves out a portion. This sample carries some 37,000 clones, 89% of them seen once, and the ten largest clones take 11%. The V gene is TRBV5-4, the J gene TRBJ2-1, with 10 bases lining up with TRBD1. This sequence originates from a female donor with multiple sclerosis, enrolled in a pregnancy study. The sequences come from CD8+ T cells from peripheral blood mononuclear cells, collected in the third trimester of pregnancy. The CDR3, as DNA: TGTGCCAGCAACGGACAGGGGGGAGGCGAGCAGTTCTTC. Protein: CASNGQGGGEQFF. Variable domain in full (rest from reference TRBV5-4 and TRBJ2-1): ETGVTQSPTHLIKTRGQQVTLRCSSQSGHNTVSWYQQALGQGPQFIFQYYREEENGRGNFPPRFSGLQFPNYSSELNVNALELDDSALYLCASNGQGGGEQFFGPGTRLTVL.